At least ten counts were recorded for the clone carrying this T cell receptor beta chain. This CDR3 region has 14 residues. V shed 3 bases and J 5 bases; nucleotides not matched to a gene: 7. The V gene's germline CDR1 is SGHRS and CDR2 YFSETQ. This specimen comes from a study of T-cell reconstitution after alpha-beta-depleted transplantation in children. Preparation of the TCRbeta library involved a method that used unique molecular identifiers. A single record per CDR3 protein comes from TCRdb applying MiXCR to the PCR reads. The data show hundreds of thousands of distinct CDR3 sequences, less than 15% seen once.

This chain uses TRBV5-1 with TRBJ2-5; 7 bases are shared with TRBD1. This specimen was PBMCs, taken from the stem cell graft. The receptor was derived from a human donor who donated a stem cell graft to a child with Fanconi anemia. The CDR3 loop is CASSSGQVGETQYF. CDR3 DNA sequence: TGCGCCAGCAGCTCCGGACAGGTCGGGGAGACCCAGTACTTC.